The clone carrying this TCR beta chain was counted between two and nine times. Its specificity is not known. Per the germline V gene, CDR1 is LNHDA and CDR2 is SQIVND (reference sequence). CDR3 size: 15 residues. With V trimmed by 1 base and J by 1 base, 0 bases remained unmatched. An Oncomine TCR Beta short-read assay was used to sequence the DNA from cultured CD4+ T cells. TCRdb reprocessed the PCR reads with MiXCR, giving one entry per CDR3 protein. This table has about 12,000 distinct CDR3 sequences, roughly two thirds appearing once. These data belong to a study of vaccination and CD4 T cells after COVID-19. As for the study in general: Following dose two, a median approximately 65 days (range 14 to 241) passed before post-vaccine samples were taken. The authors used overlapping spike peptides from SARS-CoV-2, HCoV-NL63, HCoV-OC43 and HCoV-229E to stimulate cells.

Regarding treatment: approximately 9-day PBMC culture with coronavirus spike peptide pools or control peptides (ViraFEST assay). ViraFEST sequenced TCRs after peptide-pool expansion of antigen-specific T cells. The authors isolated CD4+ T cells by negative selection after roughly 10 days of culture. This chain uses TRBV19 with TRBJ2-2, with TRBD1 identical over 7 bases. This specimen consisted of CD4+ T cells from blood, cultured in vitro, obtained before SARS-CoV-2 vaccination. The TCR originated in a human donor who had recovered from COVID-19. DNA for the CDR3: TGTGCCAGTAGTATAGGGGACAGGAACACCGGGGAGCTGTTTTTT. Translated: CASSIGDRNTGELFF.